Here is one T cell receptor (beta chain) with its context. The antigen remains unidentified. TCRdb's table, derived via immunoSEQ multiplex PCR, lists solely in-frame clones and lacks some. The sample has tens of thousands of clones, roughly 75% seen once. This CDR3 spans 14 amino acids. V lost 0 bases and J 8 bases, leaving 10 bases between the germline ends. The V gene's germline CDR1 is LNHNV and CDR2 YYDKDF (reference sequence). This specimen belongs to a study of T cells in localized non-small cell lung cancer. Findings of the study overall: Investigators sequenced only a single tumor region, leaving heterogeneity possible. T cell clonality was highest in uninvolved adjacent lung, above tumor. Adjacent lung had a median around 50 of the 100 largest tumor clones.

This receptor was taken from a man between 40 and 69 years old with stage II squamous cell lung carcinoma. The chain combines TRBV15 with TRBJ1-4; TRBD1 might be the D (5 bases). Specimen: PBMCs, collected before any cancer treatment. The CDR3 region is CATSREQDREKLFF. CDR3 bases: TGTGCCACCAGCAGAGAACAGGATAGGGAAAAACTGTTTTTT.